This TCR beta chain was profiled in a study of T cell clonality in common variable immunodeficiency. CDR1 and CDR2 (germline): SGHTA, FQGNSA. The CDR3 is 12 amino acids. V shed 5 bases and J shed 10 bases, with 11 bases lying between them. Study findings and constraints: Links between repertoire features and CVID complications were heterogeneity-limited. CVID subjects shared fewer TCRbeta clones than healthy controls did. In common variable immunodeficiency, TCR beta chains reportedly carried fewer deletions and N-nucleotide insertions.

Diagnosis required reduced IgG, IgA and/or IgM with specific antibody deficiency. No CVID subject was ill or on immunomodulatory drugs when sampled. Assay: immunoSEQ multiplex PCR; the TCRdb copy retains only in-frame clones and omits some. The sample includes under 35,000 clones, none of them occurring once. Of note for this clone: Its antigen is still unknown. Read coverage stops 3 residues before the CDR3 terminus; the germline J gene supplies the remainder.

The specimen was peripheral blood mononuclear cells. The TCR was taken from a human donor with common variable immunodeficiency. The chain employs TRBV7-2 and TRBJ2-2, with D perhaps matching TRBD2 (5 bases). CDR3 DNA, as far as it was read: TGTGCCAGCAGCCTCCGGACTGAGGAG. Encoded protein: CASSLRTEE. The full CDR3 reads CASSLRTEELFF.